This T cell receptor (beta chain) was sequenced for a study of T cell repertoires in cytomegalovirus infection (dated by TCRdb to between 2018 and 2021). Context from the whole study: Donor HLA type was relevant to the analysis, because carriage of CMV infection together with the matching HLA type was indicated by public TCR beta signatures. What the authors observed across the whole study: The ex vivo response was dominated by HLA-C-restricted CMV-specific TCR beta clonotypes, which also provided the single most frequent clonotype in two of eight donors. In both this cohort and an independent roughly 350-donor cohort, the cumulative frequency of public TCR beta family members distinguished carriers of CMV infection plus the relevant HLA type.

This clonotype was seen repeatedly, ten times or more. Which antigen it targets is not known. Base qualities are missing; no much larger clone stands one base away. Trimming takes 5 bases from V and 5 bases from J, and the germline ends sit 15 bases apart. From cysteine to phenylalanine, the CDR3 is 14 amino acids long. The retained sequence is limited to the CDR3, 42 bases, with the frame set at the first base. From the germline V gene (reference sequence), CDR1 is SEHNR and CDR2 is FQNEAQ. This sample was sequenced with an Illumina HiSeq 1500. TCRdb reanalyzed the raw reads on its own, using fastp at Q25 for trimming and MiXCR for clone calling, and kept in-frame beta chains. CDR3 protein duplicates are merged, each entry listing the most common genes and DNA. This sample is represented by about 490,000 distinct CDR3 sequences; roughly 10% of them were singletons. The ten biggest clones cover roughly 10% of the sample.

The receptor was derived from a human donor in good health (CMV status not recorded). Some clones in this sample may be carry-over from other donors' samples. The sequencing input was PBMCs. This receptor chain uses TRBV7-9 and TRBJ1-1, with no confident D gene call. The sequenced DNA is TGTGCCAGCAGCACCTCCTTGATTGGGACTGAAGCTTTCTTT. This sequence encodes CASSTSLIGTEAFF.